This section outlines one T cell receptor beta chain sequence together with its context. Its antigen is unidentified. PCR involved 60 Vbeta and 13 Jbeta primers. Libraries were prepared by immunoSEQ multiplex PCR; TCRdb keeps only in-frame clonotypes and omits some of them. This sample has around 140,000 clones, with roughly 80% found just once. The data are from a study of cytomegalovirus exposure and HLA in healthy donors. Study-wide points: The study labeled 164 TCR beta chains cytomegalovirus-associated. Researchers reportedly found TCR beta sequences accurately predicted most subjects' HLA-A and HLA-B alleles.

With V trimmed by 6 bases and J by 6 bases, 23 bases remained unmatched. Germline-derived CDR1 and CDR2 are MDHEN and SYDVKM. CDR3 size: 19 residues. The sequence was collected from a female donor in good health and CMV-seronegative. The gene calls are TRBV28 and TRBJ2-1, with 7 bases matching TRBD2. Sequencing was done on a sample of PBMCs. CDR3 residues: CASSSSHAVAGVASNEQFF. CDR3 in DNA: TGTGCCAGCAGCTCCTCACACGCGGTGGCGGGAGTAGCTAGCAATGAGCAGTTCTTC.